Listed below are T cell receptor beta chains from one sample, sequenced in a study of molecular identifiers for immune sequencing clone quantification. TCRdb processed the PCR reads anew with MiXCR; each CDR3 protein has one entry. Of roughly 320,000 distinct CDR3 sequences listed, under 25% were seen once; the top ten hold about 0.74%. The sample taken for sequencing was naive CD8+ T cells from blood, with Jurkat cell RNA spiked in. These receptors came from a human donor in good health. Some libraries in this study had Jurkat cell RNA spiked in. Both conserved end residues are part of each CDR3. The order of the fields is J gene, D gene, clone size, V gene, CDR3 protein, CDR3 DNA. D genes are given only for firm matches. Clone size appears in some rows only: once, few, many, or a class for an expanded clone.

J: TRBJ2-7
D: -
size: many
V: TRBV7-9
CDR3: CASSRDTYEQYF
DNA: TGTGCCAGCAGCAGGGATACCTACGAGCAGTACTTC

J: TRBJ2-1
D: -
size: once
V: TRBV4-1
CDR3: CASRHLTIAREQFF
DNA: TGCGCCAGCCGCCACCTAACTATAGCCCGTGAGCAGTTCTTC

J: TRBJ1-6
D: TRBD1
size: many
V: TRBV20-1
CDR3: CSARDQRDRGSPLHF
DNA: TGCAGTGCTAGAGATCAGCGCGACAGGGGCTCACCCCTCCACTTT

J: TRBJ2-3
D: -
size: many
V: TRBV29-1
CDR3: CSVAWAGSTDTQYF
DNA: TGCAGCGTTGCATGGGCAGGAAGCACAGATACGCAGTATTTT

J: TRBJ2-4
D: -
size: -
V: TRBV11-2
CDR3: CASSRTAGIAKNIQYF
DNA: TGTGCCAGCAGCCGAACCGCAGGGATAGCCAAAAACATTCAGTACTTC

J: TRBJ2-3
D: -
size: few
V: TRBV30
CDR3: CAWSVGSRSTDTQYF
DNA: TGTGCCTGGAGTGTAGGGAGCCGGAGCACAGATACGCAGTATTTT

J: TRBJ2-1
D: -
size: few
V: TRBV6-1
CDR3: CASTRLGVLDEQFF
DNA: TGTGCCAGCACCCGGCTCGGGGTTCTGGATGAGCAGTTCTTC

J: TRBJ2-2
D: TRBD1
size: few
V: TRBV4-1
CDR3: CASSPRTGRTGELFF
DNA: TGCGCCAGCAGCCCCCGGACAGGGAGGACCGGGGAGCTGTTTTTT

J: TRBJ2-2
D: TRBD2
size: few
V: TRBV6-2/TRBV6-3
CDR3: CASSSTGLAGGNTGELFF
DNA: TGTGCCAGCAGTTCTACGGGACTAGCGGGAGGGAACACCGGGGAGCTGTTTTTT

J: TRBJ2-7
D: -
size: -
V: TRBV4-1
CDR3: CASSHEPGLPYEQYF
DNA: TGCGCCAGCAGCCATGAGCCGGGACTGCCATACGAGCAGTACTTC

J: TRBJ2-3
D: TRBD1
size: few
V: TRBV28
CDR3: CASSPRQGPVQTDTQYF
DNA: TGTGCCAGCAGTCCCCGACAGGGCCCCGTTCAGACAGATACGCAGTATTTT

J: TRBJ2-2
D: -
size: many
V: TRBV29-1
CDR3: CSVADGYTGELFF
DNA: TGCAGCGTTGCGGACGGATACACCGGGGAGCTGTTTTTT

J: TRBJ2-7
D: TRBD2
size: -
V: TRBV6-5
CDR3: CASSKLAGGREQYF
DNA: TGTGCCAGCAGCAAACTAGCGGGAGGGCGGGAGCAGTACTTC

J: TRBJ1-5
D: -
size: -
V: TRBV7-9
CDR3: CASSYGGNNQPQHF
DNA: TGTGCCAGCAGTTATGGGGGTAACAATCAGCCCCAGCATTTT

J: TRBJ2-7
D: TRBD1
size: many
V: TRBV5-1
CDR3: CASSLETGSYEQYF
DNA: TGCGCCAGCAGCTTGGAGACAGGGAGTTACGAGCAGTACTTC

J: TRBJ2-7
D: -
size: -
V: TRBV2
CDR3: CASSEGKTRSYEQYF
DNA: TGTGCCAGCAGTGAGGGCAAAACCCGCTCCTACGAGCAGTACTTC

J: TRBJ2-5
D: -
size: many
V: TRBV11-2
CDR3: CASSSGTRTQETQYF
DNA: TGTGCCAGCAGCTCAGGGACTCGCACACAAGAGACCCAGTACTTC

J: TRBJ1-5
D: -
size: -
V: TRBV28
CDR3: CASRNRVAQPQHF
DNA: TGTGCCAGCAGGAACAGGGTAGCTCAGCCCCAGCATTTT

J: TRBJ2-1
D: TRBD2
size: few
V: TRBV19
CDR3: CASSPSSGLDSYNEQFF
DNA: TGTGCCAGTAGTCCCTCTAGCGGGTTGGACTCCTACAATGAGCAGTTCTTC

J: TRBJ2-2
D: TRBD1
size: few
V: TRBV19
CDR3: CASSTTTGQFDTGELFF
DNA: TGTGCCAGTAGTACAACGACAGGGCAATTTGACACCGGGGAGCTGTTTTTT

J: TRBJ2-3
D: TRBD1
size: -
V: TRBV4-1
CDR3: CASSQGQGYTDTLYF
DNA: TGCGCCAGCAGCCAAGGACAGGGGTACACAGATACGCTGTATTTT

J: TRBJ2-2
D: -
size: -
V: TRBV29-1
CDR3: CSVKWRDRNTGELFF
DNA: TGCAGCGTTAAATGGCGGGACAGGAACACCGGGGAGCTGTTTTTT

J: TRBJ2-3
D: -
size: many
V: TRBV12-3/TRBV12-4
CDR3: CASSLVAAPTDTQYF
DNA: TGTGCCAGCAGTTTAGTTGCAGCCCCCACAGATACGCAGTATTTT

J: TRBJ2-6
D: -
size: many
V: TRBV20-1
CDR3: CSAIIQAPGANVLTF
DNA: TGCAGTGCCATTATACAGGCCCCTGGGGCCAACGTCCTGACTTTC

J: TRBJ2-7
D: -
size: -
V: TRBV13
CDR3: CASSEETGTREQYF
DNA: TGTGCCAGCAGCGAAGAGACCGGGACGAGGGAGCAGTACTTC

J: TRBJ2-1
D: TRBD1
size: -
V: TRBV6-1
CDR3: CASSEWFRDRVPDEQFF
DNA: TGTGCCAGCAGTGAGTGGTTTCGGGACAGGGTACCGGATGAGCAGTTCTTC

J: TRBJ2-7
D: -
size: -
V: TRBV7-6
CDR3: CASSLATGPSFEQYF
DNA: TGTGCCAGCAGCTTAGCAACAGGCCCTTCCTTCGAGCAGTACTTC

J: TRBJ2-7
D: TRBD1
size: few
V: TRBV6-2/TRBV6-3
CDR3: CASSYGTDQYF
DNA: TGTGCCAGCAGCTACGGGACAGACCAGTACTTC

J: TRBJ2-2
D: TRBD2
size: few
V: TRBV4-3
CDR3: CASSQDSGGAGELFF
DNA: TGCGCCAGCAGCCAAGATAGCGGGGGGGCCGGGGAGCTGTTTTTT

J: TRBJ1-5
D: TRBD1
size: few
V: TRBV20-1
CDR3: CSARAGQFFEVGNQPQHF
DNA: TGCAGTGCTAGAGCGGGACAGTTCTTCGAAGTGGGCAATCAGCCCCAGCATTTT

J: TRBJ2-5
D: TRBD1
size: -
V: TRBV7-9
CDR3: CASSLSDRGLETQYF
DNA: TGTGCCAGCAGCTTATCGGACAGGGGTTTAGAGACCCAGTACTTC

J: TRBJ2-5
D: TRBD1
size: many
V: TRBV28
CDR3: CASSLSTDRVQETQYF
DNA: TGTGCCAGCAGTTTATCTACGGACAGGGTCCAAGAGACCCAGTACTTC

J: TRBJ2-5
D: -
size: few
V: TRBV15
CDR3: CATSSLGSQETQYF
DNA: TGTGCCACCAGCTCCCTGGGTAGCCAAGAGACCCAGTACTTC

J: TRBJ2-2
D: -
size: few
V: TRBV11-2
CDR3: CASSLVGGELFF
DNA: TGTGCCAGCAGCTTAGTAGGCGGGGAGCTGTTTTTT

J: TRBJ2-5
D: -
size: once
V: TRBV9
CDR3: CASSTDRMGGTQYF
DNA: TGTGCCAGCAGCACGGACAGGATGGGGGGGACCCAGTACTTC

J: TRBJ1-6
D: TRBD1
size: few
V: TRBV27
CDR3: CASRPQGASNSPLHF
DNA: TGTGCCAGCAGACCACAGGGGGCGAGTAATTCACCCCTCCACTTT

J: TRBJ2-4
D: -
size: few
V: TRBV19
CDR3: CASSTYRDKKNIQYF
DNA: TGTGCCAGTAGTACGTACCGGGACAAAAAAAACATTCAGTACTTC

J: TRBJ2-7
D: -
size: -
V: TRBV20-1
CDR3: CSVLDGGSSYEQYF
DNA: TGCAGTGTGTTGGACGGCGGTAGCTCCTACGAGCAGTACTTC

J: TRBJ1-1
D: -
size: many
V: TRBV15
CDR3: CATSSSGPAGAFF
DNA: TGTGCCACCAGCAGCTCAGGGCCCGCGGGGGCTTTCTTT

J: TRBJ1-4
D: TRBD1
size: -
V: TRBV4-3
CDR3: CASSQDSAGWTGAEKLFF
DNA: TGCGCCAGCAGCCAAGATTCGGCAGGGTGGACAGGGGCTGAAAAACTGTTTTTT

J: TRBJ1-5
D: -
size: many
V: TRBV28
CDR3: CASRGDSEASVRVVAQHF
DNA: TGTGCCAGCAGAGGAGACTCCGAGGCGTCAGTAAGGGTGGTCGCCCAGCATTTT

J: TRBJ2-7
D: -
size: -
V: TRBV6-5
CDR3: CASSPSDGSTSYEQYF
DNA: TGTGCCAGCAGCCCGAGTGACGGGAGCACCTCCTACGAGCAGTACTTC

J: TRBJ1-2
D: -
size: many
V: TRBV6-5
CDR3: CASHEWGYGYTF
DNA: TGTGCCAGCCACGAATGGGGCTATGGCTACACCTTC

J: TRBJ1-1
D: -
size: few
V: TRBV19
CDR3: CASTRGVTEAFF
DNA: TGTGCCAGTACCAGGGGCGTAACTGAAGCTTTCTTT

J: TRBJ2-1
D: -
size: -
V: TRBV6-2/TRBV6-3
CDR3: CASSYPNNEQFF
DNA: TGTGCCAGCAGTTACCCGAACAATGAGCAGTTCTTC

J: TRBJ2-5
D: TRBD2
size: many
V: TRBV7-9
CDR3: CASSYPQREIGETQYF
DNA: TGTGCCAGCAGCTACCCCCAGCGGGAGATTGGAGAGACCCAGTACTTC

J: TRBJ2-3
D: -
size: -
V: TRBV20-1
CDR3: CSARARLGYTDTQYF
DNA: TGCAGTGCTAGAGCGAGATTGGGATACACAGATACGCAGTATTTT

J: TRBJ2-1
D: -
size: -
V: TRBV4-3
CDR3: CASSQGTGDSYNEQFF
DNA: TGCGCCAGCAGCCAAGGAACGGGGGACTCCTACAATGAGCAGTTCTTC

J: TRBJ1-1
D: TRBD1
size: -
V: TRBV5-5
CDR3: CASSFYAGQENTEAFF
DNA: TGTGCCAGCAGCTTTTACGCGGGACAGGAGAACACTGAAGCTTTCTTT

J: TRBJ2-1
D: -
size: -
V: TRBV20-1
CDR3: CSTREPGSEYNEQFF
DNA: TGCAGTACTAGAGAACCCGGGTCGGAGTACAATGAGCAGTTCTTC

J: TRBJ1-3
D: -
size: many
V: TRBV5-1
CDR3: CASSADNGDTIYF
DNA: TGCGCCAGCAGCGCGGACAACGGGGACACCATATATTTT

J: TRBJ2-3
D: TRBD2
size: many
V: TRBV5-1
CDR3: CASSFLAGPTDTQYF
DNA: TGCGCCAGCAGCTTCCTAGCGGGGCCCACAGATACGCAGTATTTT

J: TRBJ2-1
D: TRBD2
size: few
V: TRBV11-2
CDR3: CASSPIAGGDNEQFF
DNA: TGTGCCAGCAGCCCTATAGCGGGGGGCGACAATGAGCAGTTCTTC

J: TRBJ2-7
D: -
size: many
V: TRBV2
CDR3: CASRPGLYEQYF
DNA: TGTGCCAGCAGGCCGGGCCTCTACGAGCAGTACTTC

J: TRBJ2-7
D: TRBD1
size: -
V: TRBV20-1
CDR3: CSARDYRTGDEQYF
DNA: TGCAGTGCTAGAGATTACCGGACAGGGGACGAGCAGTACTTC